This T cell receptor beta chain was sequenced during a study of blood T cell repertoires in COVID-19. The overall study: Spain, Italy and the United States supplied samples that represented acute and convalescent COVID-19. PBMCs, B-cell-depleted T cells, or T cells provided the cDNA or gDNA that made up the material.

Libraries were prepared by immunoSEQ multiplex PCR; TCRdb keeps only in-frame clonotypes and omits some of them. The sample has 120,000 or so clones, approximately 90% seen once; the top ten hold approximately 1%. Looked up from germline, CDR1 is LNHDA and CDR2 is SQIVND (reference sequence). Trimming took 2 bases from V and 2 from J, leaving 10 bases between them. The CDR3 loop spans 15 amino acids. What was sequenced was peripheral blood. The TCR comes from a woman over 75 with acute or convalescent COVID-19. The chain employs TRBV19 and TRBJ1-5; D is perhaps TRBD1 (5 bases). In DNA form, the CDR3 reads TGTGCCAGTAGTATAAAAGGGGTGGGCAATCAGCCCCAGCATTTT. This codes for CASSIKGVGNQPQHF.